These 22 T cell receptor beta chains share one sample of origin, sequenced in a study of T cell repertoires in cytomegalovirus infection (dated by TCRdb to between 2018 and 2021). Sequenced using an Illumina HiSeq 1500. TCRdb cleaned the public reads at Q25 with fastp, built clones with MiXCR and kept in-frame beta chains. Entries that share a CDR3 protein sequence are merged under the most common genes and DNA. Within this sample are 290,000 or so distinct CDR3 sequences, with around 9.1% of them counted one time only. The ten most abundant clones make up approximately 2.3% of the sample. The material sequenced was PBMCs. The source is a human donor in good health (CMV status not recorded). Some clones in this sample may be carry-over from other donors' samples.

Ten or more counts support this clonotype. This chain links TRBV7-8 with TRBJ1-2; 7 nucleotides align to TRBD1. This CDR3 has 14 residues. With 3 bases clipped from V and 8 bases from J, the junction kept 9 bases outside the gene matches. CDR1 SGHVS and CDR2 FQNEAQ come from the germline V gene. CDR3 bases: TGTGCCAGCAGCTTCGGGACAGCCGGTGGAGGCTACACCTTC. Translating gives CASSFGTAGGGYTF.

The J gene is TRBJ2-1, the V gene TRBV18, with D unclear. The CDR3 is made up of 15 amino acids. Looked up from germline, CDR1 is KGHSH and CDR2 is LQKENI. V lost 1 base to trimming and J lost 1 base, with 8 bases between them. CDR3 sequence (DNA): TGTGCCAGCTCACCACAACAGAGTTCCTACAATGAGCAGTTCTTC. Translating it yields CASSPQQSSYNEQFF.

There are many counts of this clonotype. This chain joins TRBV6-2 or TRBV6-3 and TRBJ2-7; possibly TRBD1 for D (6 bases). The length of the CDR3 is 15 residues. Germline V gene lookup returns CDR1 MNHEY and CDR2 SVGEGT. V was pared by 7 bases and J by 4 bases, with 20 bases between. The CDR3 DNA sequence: TGTGCCAGCAATTCGGACAGCCTTAAACTATACGAGCAGTACGTC. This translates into CASNSDSLKLYEQYV.

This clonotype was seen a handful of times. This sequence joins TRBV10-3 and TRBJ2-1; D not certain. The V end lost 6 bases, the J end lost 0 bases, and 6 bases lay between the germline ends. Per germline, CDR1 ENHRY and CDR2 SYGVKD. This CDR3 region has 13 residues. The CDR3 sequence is CAIRQPSYNEQFF. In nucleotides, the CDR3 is TGTGCCATCAGACAACCCTCCTACAATGAGCAGTTCTTC.

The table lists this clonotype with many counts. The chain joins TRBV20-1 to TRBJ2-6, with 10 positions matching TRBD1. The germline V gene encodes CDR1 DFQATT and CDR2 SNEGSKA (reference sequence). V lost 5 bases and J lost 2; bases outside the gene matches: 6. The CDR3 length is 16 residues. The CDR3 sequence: CSAGQTGGAGANVLTF. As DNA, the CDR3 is TGCAGTGCTGGACAGACAGGGGGCGCTGGGGCCAACGTCCTGACTTTC.

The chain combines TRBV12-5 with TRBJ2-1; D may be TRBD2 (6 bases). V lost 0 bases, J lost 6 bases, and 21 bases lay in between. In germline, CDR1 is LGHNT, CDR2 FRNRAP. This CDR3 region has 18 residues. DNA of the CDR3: TGTGCTAGTGGTTTGGTATCCCTAGCGCGACCTTATGGCAATGAGCAGTTCTTC. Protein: CASGLVSLARPYGNEQFF.

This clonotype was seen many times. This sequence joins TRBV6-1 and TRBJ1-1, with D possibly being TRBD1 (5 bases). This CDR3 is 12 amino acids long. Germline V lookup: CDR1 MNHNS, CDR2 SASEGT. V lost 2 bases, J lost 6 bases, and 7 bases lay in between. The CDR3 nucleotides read TGTGCCAGCAGTGAATCGGGGGCTGAAGCTTTCTTT. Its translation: CASSESGAEAFF.

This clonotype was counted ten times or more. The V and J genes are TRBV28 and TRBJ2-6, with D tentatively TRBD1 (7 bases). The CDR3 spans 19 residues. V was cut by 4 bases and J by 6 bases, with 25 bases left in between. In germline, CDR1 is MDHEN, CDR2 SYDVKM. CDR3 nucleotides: TGTGCCAGCAGTTCCACTAGGGGGCGCTTCGGGGGTTCGGCCAACGTCCTGACTTTC. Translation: CASSSTRGRFGGSANVLTF.

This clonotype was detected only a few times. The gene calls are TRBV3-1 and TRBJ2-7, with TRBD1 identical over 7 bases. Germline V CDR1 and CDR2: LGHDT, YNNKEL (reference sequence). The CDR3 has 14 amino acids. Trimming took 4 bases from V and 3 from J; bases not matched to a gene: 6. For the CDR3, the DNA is TGTGCCAGCAGCCGACTTGGACAGGACTACGAGCAGTACTTC. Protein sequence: CASSRLGQDYEQYF.

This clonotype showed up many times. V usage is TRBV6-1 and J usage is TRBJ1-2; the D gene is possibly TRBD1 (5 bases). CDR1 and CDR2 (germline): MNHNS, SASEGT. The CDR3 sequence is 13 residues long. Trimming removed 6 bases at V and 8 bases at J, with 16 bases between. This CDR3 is CASRAPGPGGYTF. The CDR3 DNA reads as TGTGCCAGCAGGGCCCCGGGACCGGGCGGCTACACCTTC.

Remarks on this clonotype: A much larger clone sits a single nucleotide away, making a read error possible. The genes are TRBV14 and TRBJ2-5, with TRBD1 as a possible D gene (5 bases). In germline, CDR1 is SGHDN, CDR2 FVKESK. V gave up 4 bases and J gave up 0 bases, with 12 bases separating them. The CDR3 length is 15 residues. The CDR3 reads CASSPRTPDQETQYF. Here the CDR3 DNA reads TGTGCCAGCAGCCCTAGGACACCGGACCAAGAGACCCAGTACTTC.

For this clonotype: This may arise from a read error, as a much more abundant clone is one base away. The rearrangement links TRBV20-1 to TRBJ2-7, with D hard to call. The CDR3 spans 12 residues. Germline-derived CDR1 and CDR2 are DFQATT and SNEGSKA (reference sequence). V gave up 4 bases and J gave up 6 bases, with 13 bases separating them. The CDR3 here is CSATLDAFEQYF. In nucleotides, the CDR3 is TGCAGTGCTACTCTTGACGCCTTCGAGCAGTACTTC.

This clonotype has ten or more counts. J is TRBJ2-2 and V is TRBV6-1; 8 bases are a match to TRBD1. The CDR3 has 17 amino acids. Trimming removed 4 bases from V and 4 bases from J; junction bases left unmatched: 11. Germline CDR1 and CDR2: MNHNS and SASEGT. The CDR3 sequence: CASSARRTGLFTGELFF. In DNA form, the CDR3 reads TGTGCCAGCAGTGCCAGAAGGACAGGGCTCTTCACCGGGGAGCTGTTTTTT.

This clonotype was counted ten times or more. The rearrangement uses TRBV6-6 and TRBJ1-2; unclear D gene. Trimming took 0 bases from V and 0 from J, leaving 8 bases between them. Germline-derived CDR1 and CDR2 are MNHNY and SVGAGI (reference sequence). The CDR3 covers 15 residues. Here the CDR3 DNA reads TGTGCCAGCAGTTACTCTTCCAGGACTAACTATGGCTACACCTTC. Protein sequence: CASSYSSRTNYGYTF.

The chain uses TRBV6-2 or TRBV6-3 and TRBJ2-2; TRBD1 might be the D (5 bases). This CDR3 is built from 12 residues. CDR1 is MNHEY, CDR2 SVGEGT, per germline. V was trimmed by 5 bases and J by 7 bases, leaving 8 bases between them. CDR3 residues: CASSPQGGELFF. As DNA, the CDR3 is TGTGCCAGCAGTCCCCAGGGCGGGGAGCTGTTTTTT.

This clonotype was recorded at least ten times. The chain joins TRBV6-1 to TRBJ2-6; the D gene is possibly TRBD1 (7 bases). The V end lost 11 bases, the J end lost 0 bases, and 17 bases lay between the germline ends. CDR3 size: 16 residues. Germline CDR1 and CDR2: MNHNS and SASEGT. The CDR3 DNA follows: TGTGCCGGCGGGACAGCGCCTAGCTCTGGGGCCAACGTCCTGACTTTC. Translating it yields CAGGTAPSSGANVLTF.

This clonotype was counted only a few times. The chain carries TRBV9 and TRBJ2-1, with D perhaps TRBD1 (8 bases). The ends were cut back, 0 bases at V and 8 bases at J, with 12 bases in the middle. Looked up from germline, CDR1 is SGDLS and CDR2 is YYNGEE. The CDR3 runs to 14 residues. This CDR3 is CASSVGQGRDEQFF. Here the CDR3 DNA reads TGTGCCAGCAGCGTAGGACAGGGGAGGGATGAGCAGTTCTTC.

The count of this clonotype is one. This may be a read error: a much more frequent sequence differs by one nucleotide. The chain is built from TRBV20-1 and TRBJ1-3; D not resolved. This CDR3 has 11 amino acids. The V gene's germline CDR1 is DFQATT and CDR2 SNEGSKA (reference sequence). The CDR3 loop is CSGVSGNIIYF. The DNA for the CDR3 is TGCAGTGGTGTCTCTGGAAACATCATATATTTT.

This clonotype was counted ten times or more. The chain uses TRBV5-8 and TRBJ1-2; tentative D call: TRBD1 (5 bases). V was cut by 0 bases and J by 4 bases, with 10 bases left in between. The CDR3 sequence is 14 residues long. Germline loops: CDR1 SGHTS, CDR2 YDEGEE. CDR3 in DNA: TGTGCCAGCAGCTTGGCCGGGGGTCCCTATGGCTACACCTTC. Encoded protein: CASSLAGGPYGYTF.

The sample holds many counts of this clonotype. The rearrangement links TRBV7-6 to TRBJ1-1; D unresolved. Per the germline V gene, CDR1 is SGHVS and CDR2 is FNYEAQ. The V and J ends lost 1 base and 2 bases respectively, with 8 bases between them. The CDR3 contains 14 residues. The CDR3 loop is CASSLEARNTEAFF. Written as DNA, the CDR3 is TGTGCCAGCAGCTTAGAGGCCAGAAACACTGAAGCTTTCTTT. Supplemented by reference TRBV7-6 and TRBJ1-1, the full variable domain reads GAGVSQSPRYKVTKRGQDVALRCDPISGHVSLYWYRQALGQGPEFLTYFNYEAQQDKSGLPNDRFSAERPEGSISTLTIQRTEQRDSAMYRCASSLEARNTEAFFGQGTRLTVV.

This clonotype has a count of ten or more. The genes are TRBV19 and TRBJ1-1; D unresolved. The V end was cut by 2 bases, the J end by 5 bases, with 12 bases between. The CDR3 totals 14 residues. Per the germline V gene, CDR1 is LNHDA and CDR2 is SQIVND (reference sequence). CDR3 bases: TGTGCCAGTAGTATAAGGTCAGGACGGACTGAAGCTTTCTTT. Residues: CASSIRSGRTEAFF.

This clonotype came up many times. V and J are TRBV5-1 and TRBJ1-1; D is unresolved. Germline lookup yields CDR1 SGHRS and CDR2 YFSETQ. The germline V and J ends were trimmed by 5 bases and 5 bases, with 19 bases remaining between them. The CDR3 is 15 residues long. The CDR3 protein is CASRIGRLGTTEAFF. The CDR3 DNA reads TGCGCCAGCAGAATTGGAAGGTTGGGTACGACTGAAGCTTTCTTT.